The 27 T cell receptor beta chains below all came from one sample that was sequenced in a study of T cells in Graves' hyperthyroidism and ophthalmopathy. Amplification of TCR beta CDR3 regions was performed using RNA transcripts as template. First-round RT-PCR targeting the TCR CDR3 was performed with the HTBI primer set. Each CDR3 protein is one row after TCRdb ran MiXCR on the multiplex PCR reads. The sample holds 250,000 to 350,000 distinct CDR3 sequences; more than 15% are singletons and the top ten take roughly 53%. Sequences were obtained from blood. These receptors originate from a woman aged 60 to 75 with Graves' ophthalmopathy.

Of note for this clonotype: A junction boundary mismatches the germline segment, possibly from a read error. This CDR3 reads CAGSLSSDTFIMSEKLFF. The CDR3 region has the DNA TGTGCCGGCAGTTTAAGTTCAGATACCTTCATAATGAGTGAAAAACTGTTTTTT. V gene TRBV28 combines with J gene TRBJ1-4; D call uncertain. CDR3 length: 18 residues. Germline CDR1 reads MDHEN; CDR2 reads SYDVKM.

The genes are TRBV29-1 and TRBJ2-5; 7 positions agree with TRBD1. The CDR3 totals 12 residues. Trimming removed 8 bases from V and 1 base from J; junction bases left unmatched: 4. Per the germline V gene, CDR1 is SQVTM and CDR2 is ANQGSEA. CDR3 DNA sequence: TGCAGCTTGGGACAGAGCCAAGAGACCCAGTACTTC. Encoded protein: CSLGQSQETQYF.

There are a few counts of this clonotype. V and J are TRBV7-8 and TRBJ1-4, with 8 bases lining up with TRBD1. Looked up from germline, CDR1 is SGHVS and CDR2 is FQNEAQ. The CDR3 is made up of 15 amino acids. Unmatched junction bases numbered 9, after V lost 5 bases and J lost 7 bases. CDR3 bases: TGTGCCAGCAGCGACACAGGGGGGGGGGGTGAAAAACTGTTTTTT. Translation: CASSDTGGGGEKLFF.

The sample holds a few counts of this clonotype. V is TRBV3-1 and J is TRBJ2-3, with D maybe TRBD2 (6 bases). Per germline, CDR1 LGHDT and CDR2 YNNKEL (reference sequence). The V gene lost 0 bases and the J gene lost 1 base, with 29 bases spanning the gap. The CDR3 is 22 amino acids. CDR3 nucleotides: TGTGCCAGCAGCCAAGAAGGAGGGCCCCAAGACAGAGACGATCGACGCACAGATACGCAGTATTTT. This sequence encodes CASSQEGGPQDRDDRRTDTQYF.

This clonotype was seen ten or more times. The chain is built from TRBV11-3 and TRBJ1-1; TRBD1 might be the D (6 bases). CDR1 is SGHNT and CDR2 is YENEEA in the germline V gene. CDR3 length equals 18 residues. V was shortened by 3 bases and J by 2 bases, with 22 bases between the two germline ends. The CDR3 DNA reads as TGTGCCAGCAGCTTTCCCGCCCGGGGGGGCCTGTTAAACACTGAAGCTTTCTTT. Translated, it gives CASSFPARGGLLNTEAFF.

This clonotype was counted ten times or more. The chain joins TRBV24-1 to TRBJ2-1; D is uncertain. Trimming took 5 bases from V and 4 from J, leaving 8 bases between them. The length of the CDR3 is 13 residues. CDR1 and CDR2 (germline): KGHDR, SFDVKD. CDR3 DNA: TGTGCCACCAGTGTGGATTCTTACAATGAGCAGTTCTTC. Its translation is CATSVDSYNEQFF.

This clonotype was seen repeatedly, ten times or more. This chain uses TRBV12-3 or TRBV12-4 with TRBJ2-3, with 10 bases identical to TRBD1. V gave up 5 bases and J gave up 6 bases; unmatched junction bases: 5. This CDR3 is 14 amino acids long. This chain's CDR3 is CASSTGTGDDTQYF. In DNA form, the CDR3 reads TGTGCCAGCAGTACCGGGACAGGGGACGATACGCAGTATTTT.

CDR3 protein: CATSEPSGRSFF. In DNA, the CDR3 is TGTGCCACCAGTGAACCTAGCGGGAGGTCGTTCTTC. The chain has TRBV24-1 and TRBJ2-1; TRBD2 matches 11 bases. V shed 4 bases and J 15 bases; nucleotides not matched to a gene: 4. The germline CDR1 and CDR2 sequences are KGHDR and SFDVKD. CDR3 length: 12 residues.

This clonotype was counted many times. This sequence joins TRBV12-3 or TRBV12-4 and TRBJ2-1, with no clear D. The V end was cut by 5 bases, the J end by 8 bases, with 7 bases between. The CDR3 loop spans 11 amino acids. This CDR3 is CASSAEDEQFF. CDR3 bases: TGTGCCAGCAGTGCCGAGGATGAGCAGTTCTTC.

The genes are TRBV5-1 and TRBJ1-1; 7 positions agree with TRBD1. Germline values: CDR1 SGHRS, CDR2 YFSETQ. Trimming at V came to 3 bases and at J to 7 bases, leaving 12 bases not matched to a gene. This CDR3 spans 15 amino acids. The CDR3 spells CASSSTGHDNFEAFF. As DNA, the CDR3 is TGCGCCAGCAGCTCGACAGGGCACGATAATTTTGAAGCTTTCTTT.

The sample holds a few counts of this clonotype. The chain carries TRBV6-1 and TRBJ1-6; 8 bases map to TRBD1. The V gene's germline CDR1 is MNHNS and CDR2 SASEGT. The CDR3 totals 17 residues. Trimming at V came to 7 bases and at J to 8 bases, leaving 16 bases not matched to a gene. CDR3 sequence reads: CASIRTPRQGPDSPLHF. For the CDR3, the DNA is TGTGCCAGCATCAGGACCCCCAGACAGGGGCCAGATTCACCCCTCCACTTT.

This clonotype occurred many times. The chain uses TRBV20-1 and TRBJ1-4; TRBD1 matches 8 bases. V lost 5 bases to trimming and J lost 8 bases; unmatched junction nucleotides: 10. The CDR3 loop spans 14 amino acids. Germline V gene data show CDR1 as DFQATT and CDR2 as SNEGSKA (reference sequence). CDR3 nucleotide sequence: TGCAGTGCTTTACGGACAGGGAATGACGAAAAACTGTTTTTT. It codes for CSALRTGNDEKLFF.

The sample holds a few counts of this clonotype. The chain is built from TRBV12-3 or TRBV12-4 and TRBJ1-2; D gene uncertain. The CDR3 is 14 amino acids. Between the trimmed V and J ends, which lost 6 bases and 8 bases, there was a span of 19 bases. In DNA, the CDR3 is TGTGCCAGCAGCCTGGACGCCCGGACGTCCGGCTACACCTTC. Protein: CASSLDARTSGYTF.

There are a few counts of this clonotype. J is TRBJ2-2 and V is TRBV5-1; TRBD2 is a possible D gene (6 bases). The CDR3 spans 17 residues. V was trimmed by 0 bases and J by 3 bases, leaving 15 bases between them. CDR1 is SGHRS, CDR2 YFSETQ, per germline. The DNA of the CDR3 is TGCGCCAGCAGCTTGGGATTCGGGAGTGACGACACCGGGGAGCTGTTTTTT. As protein: CASSLGFGSDDTGELFF.

This clonotype came up many times. The V and J genes are TRBV27 and TRBJ2-5; 7 bases are a match to TRBD1. In germline, CDR1 is MNHEY, CDR2 SMNVEV (reference sequence). This CDR3 comprises 12 residues. The V and J ends lost 4 bases and 12 bases, in that order; junction bases with no gene match: 8. The CDR3 DNA reads as TGTGCCAGCAGTTCAGACAGGGCCGTGGAGTACTTC. Its protein is CASSSDRAVEYF.

This clonotype came up a few times. The chain has TRBV3-2 and TRBJ2-7; the D call of TRBD2 is as the table states it, not checked on the DNA. TRBV3-2 is an annotated pseudogene. The CDR3 extends over 13 amino acids. CDR3 DNA: TGTCCCAGCAGCCAAGATTGCGGGTACGAGCAGTACTTC. This encodes CPSSQDCGYEQYF.

This clonotype has at least ten counts. CDR3 nucleotides: TGTGCCAGCAGTTTATCCCCCCTCGAGATCTATGGCTACACCTTC. Protein sequence: CASSLSPLEIYGYTF. The chain is built from TRBV27 and TRBJ1-2; no definite D call. The CDR3 extends over 15 amino acids. V was trimmed by 0 bases and J by 4 bases, leaving 12 bases between them. Germline lookup yields CDR1 MNHEY and CDR2 SMNVEV (reference sequence).

As DNA, the CDR3 is TGTGCCAGCAGTATCCCTACAGGGGTTGCCTGGGAAAAACTGTTTTTT. Its protein is CASSIPTGVAWEKLFF. This chain joins TRBV28 and TRBJ1-4; TRBD1 matches 7 bases. The CDR3 contains 16 residues. V lost 5 bases and J lost 8; bases outside the gene matches: 14. The germline V gene has CDR1 MDHEN and CDR2 SYDVKM.

To note about this clonotype: This may stem from a read error, because a much larger clone lies one nucleotide away. The chain links TRBV20-1 to TRBJ2-2; D is perhaps TRBD1 or TRBD2 (5 bases each). CDR1 and CDR2 from the germline V gene are DFQATT and SNEGSKA (reference sequence). The CDR3 is made up of 15 amino acids. CDR3 sequence reads: CSATGHDTNTGEPFF. The DNA for the CDR3 is TGCAGTGCTACCGGACATGACACAAACACCGGGGAGCCGTTTTTT.

To note about this clonotype: The conserved final phenylalanine or tryptophan is absent from the CDR3, which likely points to a read error. This sequence joins TRBV6-2 or TRBV6-3 and TRBJ1-5; perhaps TRBD1 as D (5 bases). This CDR3 comprises 19 residues. Germline values: CDR1 MNHEY, CDR2 SVGEGT. The V and J ends lost 2 bases and 10 bases respectively, with 30 bases between them. This CDR3 reads CASSYPSSYLPPKGAPQHL. DNA for the CDR3: TGTGCCAGCAGTTACCCGAGTTCGTACTTACCTCCCAAAGGGGCACCCCAGCATCTT.

The chain joins TRBV9 to TRBJ2-7; 8 bases align to TRBD2. V dropped 4 bases and J dropped 2; count of bases not matched to a gene: 5. The CDR3 extends over 14 amino acids. Germline CDR1 and CDR2: SGDLS and YYNGEE. The CDR3 bases are TGTGCCAGCAGCTTACGAGCGGGAGCCTACGAGCAGTACTTC. Amino acid sequence: CASSLRAGAYEQYF.

The CDR3 nucleotides are TGTGCCAGCAGCTTAAAAGGGGGCGTAGGTTACGAGCAGTACTTC. It encodes CASSLKGGVGYEQYF. V usage is TRBV7-9 and J usage is TRBJ2-7, with TRBD1 matching over 7 bases. Per germline, CDR1 SEHNR and CDR2 FQNEAQ (reference sequence). With 2 bases clipped from V and 4 bases from J, the junction kept 8 bases outside the gene matches. This CDR3 comprises 15 residues.

V gene TRBV6-1 combines with J gene TRBJ1-6, with 7 bases aligning to TRBD1. CDR1 is MNHNS and CDR2 is SASEGT in the germline V gene. The CDR3 has 16 amino acids. Germline trimming cut 2 bases from V and 7 bases from J; bases unmatched to any gene: 8. The CDR3 loop is CASSELYEGANSPLHF. The CDR3 region has the DNA TGTGCCAGCAGTGAATTATACGAGGGGGCCAATTCACCCCTCCACTTT.

The chain employs TRBV28 and TRBJ2-1; the match to TRBD2 covers 10 bases. Germline lookup yields CDR1 MDHEN and CDR2 SYDVKM. Trimming took 6 bases from V and 10 from J; bases not matched to a gene: 18. The CDR3 is made up of 17 amino acids. The CDR3 reads CASSRLSPLAGAREQFF. In DNA form, the CDR3 reads TGTGCCAGCAGCCGCCTCTCCCCGCTAGCGGGAGCGAGGGAGCAGTTCTTC.

The rearrangement links TRBV6-5 to TRBJ2-2; D is unclear. Germline CDR1 is MNHEY and CDR2 is SVGAGI. The CDR3 length is 13 residues. The ends were cut back, 4 bases at V and 7 bases at J, with 10 bases in the middle. This CDR3 reads CASSSLPGGELFF. The CDR3 DNA follows: TGTGCCAGCAGTTCTCTACCGGGCGGGGAGCTGTTTTTT.

This clonotype was detected many times. The chain is built from TRBV5-8 and TRBJ2-2; TRBD1 matches 9 bases. CDR3 size: 16 residues. Trimming at V came to 5 bases and at J to 1 base, leaving 6 bases not matched to a gene. The germline V gene has CDR1 SGHTS and CDR2 YDEGEE. CDR3 in DNA: TGTGCCAGCAGGACTGGACAGGGGAGGAACACCGGGGAGCTGTTTTTT. Translation gives CASRTGQGRNTGELFF. Looking up the rest from reference TRBV5-8 and TRBJ2-2 gives the full variable domain: EAGVTQSPTHLIKTRGQQATLRCSPISGHTSVYWYQQALGLGLQFLLWYDEGEERNRGNFPPRFSGRQFPNYSSELNVNALELEDSALYLCASRTGQGRNTGELFFGEGSRLTVL.

This clonotype has at least ten counts. The chain recombines TRBV5-1 with TRBJ2-1; 11 bases match TRBD2. Trimming took 0 bases from V and 4 from J; bases not matched to a gene: 3. The CDR3 has 16 residues. Germline loops: CDR1 SGHRS, CDR2 YFSETQ. CDR3 sequence (DNA): TGCGCCAGCAGCTTGGGGCTAGCGGGGGGATACAATGAGCAGTTCTTC. It encodes CASSLGLAGGYNEQFF. Full variable domain (outside the CDR3, taken from reference TRBV5-1 and TRBJ2-1): KAGVTQTPRYLIKTRGQQVTLSCSPISGHRSVSWYQQTPGQGLQFLFEYFSETQRNKGNFPGRFSGRQFSNSRSEMNVSTLELGDSALYLCASSLGLAGGYNEQFFGPGTRLTVL.